Sequencing of this TCR beta chain was carried out in a study of tumor-infiltrating lymphocytes in primary liver carcinoma. The CDR3 sequence is 16 residues long. V shed 0 bases and J shed 4 bases, with 12 bases lying between them. CDR1 and CDR2 (germline): MNHEY, SVGEGT. Constant-region priming of 500 ng total RNA yielded TCR beta cDNA. Library construction for TCR beta comprised three nested multiplex PCR rounds performed with slightly modified ARM-PCR. A C-beta reverse primer and TRBV1-TRBV30 forward primers served in each of the first two PCR rounds, at about 10 cycles apiece. TCRdb itself ran the multiplex PCR reads through MiXCR, one entry per CDR3 protein. Of more than 85,000 distinct CDR3 sequences listed, approximately 80% are singletons. This clonotype was picked up a small number of times. Its antigen is not known. Since a much larger clone is just one base distant, this may be a read error.

Findings of the study overall: Found in all five tumor regions were only about 7.5-25% of top clones.

The study co-extracted DNA and RNA from about 20-30 mg of unsorted bulk tissue. The V gene is TRBV6-2 or TRBV6-3, the J gene TRBJ2-2; D might be TRBD2 (6 bases). This receptor was identified in a man aged 40-50 years with primary liver carcinoma and hepatitis B virus infection. Sequencing was carried out using liver tumor tissue from sampling region 3. The sample's subset: tumor region T3, left-lateral pole. The CDR3 nucleotides read TGTGCCAGCAGTTACTCGTCGCTAGCGACCACCGGGGAGCTGTTTTTT. Translating it yields CASSYSSLATTGELFF.